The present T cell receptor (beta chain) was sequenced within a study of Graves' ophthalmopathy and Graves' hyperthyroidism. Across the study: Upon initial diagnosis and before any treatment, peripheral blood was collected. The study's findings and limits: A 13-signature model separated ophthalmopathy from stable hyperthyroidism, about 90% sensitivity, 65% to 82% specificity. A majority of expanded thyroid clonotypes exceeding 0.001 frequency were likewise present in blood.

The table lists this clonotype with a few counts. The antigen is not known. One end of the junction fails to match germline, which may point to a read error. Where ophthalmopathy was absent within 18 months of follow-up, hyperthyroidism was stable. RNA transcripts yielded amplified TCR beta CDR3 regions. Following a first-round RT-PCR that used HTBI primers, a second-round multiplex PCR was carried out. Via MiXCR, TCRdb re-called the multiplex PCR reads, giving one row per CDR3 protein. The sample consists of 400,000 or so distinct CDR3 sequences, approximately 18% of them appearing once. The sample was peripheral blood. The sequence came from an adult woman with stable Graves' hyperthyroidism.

CDR3 in DNA: TGTGCCAGCAGTTTATCGACAGGGGTAAACATTAAGTACTTC. Amino acids: CASSLSTGVNIKYF. This chain joins TRBV28 and TRBJ2-4, with TRBD1 matching 8 bases. Germline lookup yields CDR1 MDHEN and CDR2 SYDVKM. The CDR3 length is 14 residues.